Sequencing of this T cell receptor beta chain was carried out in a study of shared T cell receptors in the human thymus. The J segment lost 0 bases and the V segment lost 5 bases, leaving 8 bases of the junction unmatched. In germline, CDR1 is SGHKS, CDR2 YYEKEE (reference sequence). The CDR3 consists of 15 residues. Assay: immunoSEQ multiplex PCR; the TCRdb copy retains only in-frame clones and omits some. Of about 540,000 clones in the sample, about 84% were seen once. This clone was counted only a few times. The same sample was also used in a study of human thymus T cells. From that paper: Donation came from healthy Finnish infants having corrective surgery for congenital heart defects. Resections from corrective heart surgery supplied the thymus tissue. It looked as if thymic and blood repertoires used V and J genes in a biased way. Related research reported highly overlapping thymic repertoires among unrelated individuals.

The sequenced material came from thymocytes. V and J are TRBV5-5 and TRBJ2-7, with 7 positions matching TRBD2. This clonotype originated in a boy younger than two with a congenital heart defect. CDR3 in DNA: TGTGCCAGCAGTCCAGACGGGGGGAGCTCCTACGAGCAGTACTTC. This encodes CASSPDGGSSYEQYF.